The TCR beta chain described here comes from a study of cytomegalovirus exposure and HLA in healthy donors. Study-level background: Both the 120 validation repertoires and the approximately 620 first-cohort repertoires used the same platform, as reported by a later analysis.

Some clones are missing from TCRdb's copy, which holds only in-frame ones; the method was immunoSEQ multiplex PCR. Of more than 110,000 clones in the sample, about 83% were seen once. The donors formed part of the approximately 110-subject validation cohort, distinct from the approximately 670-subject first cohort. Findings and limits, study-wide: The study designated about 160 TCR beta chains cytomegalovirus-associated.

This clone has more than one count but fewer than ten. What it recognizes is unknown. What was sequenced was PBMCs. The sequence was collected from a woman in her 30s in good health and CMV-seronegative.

The CDR3 DNA sequence: TGTGCCAGCAGCTTCGTCTCTGGAAACACCATATATTTT. It yields the protein CASSFVSGNTIYF. The chain recombines TRBV5-6 with TRBJ1-3, with D uncertain. CDR3 length equals 13 residues. The germline V and J ends were trimmed by 2 bases and 0 bases, with 3 bases remaining between them. Germline V gene data show CDR1 as SGHDT and CDR2 as YYEEEE.